This T cell receptor (beta chain) was recorded in a study of blood T cell repertoires in COVID-19. Overall study context: Samples taken during acute and convalescent COVID-19 were collected in the United States, Italy and Spain. In each case, the material was cDNA or gDNA derived from T cells, B-cell-depleted T cells, or PBMCs.

In the original workflow: Estimates of nucleated cell counts were drawn from the amplification of reference gene primers. TCRdb's table, derived via immunoSEQ multiplex PCR, lists solely in-frame clones and lacks some. From that table come the V and J calls and clone size; the DNA was used to work out D and trimming. This table holds some 74,000 clones, roughly 76% found once. Sequencing used peripheral blood. This clonotype was sampled from a man in his sixties or seventies with active or convalescent COVID-19.

The CDR3 DNA follows: TGTGCCAGTGCTAGCGGGGGGGATTCCTACGAGCAGTACTTC. Protein: CASASGGDSYEQYF. V and J are TRBV19 and TRBJ2-7; 12 bases match TRBD2. CDR1 and CDR2 (germline): LNHDA, SQIVND (reference sequence). This CDR3 contains 14 residues. V was pared by 8 bases and J by 1 base, with 3 bases of the junction left unmatched. Variable domain in full (rest from reference TRBV19 and TRBJ2-7): DGGITQSPKYLFRKEGQNVTLSCEQNLNHDAMYWYRQDPGQGLRLIYYSQIVNDFQKGDIAEGYSVSREKKESFPLTVTSAQKNPTAFYLCASASGGDSYEQYFGPGTRLTVT.